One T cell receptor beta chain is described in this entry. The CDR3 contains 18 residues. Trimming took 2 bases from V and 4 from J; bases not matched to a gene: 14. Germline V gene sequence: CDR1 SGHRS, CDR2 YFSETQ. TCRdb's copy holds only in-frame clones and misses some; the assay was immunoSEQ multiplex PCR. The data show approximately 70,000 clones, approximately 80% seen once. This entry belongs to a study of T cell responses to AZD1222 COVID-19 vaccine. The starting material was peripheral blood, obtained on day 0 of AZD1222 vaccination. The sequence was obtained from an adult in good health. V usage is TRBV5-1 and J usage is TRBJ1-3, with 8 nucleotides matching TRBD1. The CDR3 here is CASSFPNQTGAAGNTIYF. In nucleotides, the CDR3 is TGCGCCAGCAGCTTCCCAAATCAGACAGGGGCTGCCGGAAACACCATATATTTT.